The 24 T cell receptor beta chains below come from one sample, sequenced in a study of T cell responses to AZD1222 COVID-19 vaccine (dated by TCRdb to 2020 to 2023). The library came from the immunoSEQ multiplex PCR assay. As stored in TCRdb, this immuneACCESS dataset retains in-frame rearrangements with V and J assigned. A fraction of the clones does not appear; measured against another copy, unresolved V genes explain less than half of the discrepancy, and the remainder lacks a known reason. A total of tens of thousands of clones appear in this sample, almost 90% of them only once. Clones ranked in the top ten supply 9% to 12% of the sample. The time point label for this specimen denotes: baseline before first vaccination. Explained via the paper, the treatment or condition label denotes: meningococcal conjugate vaccine given as trial control. Sequencing used peripheral blood, obtained on day 0 of MenACWY control vaccination. Receptors were obtained from an adult in good health.

The V gene is TRBV13, the J gene TRBJ2-7; D is possibly TRBD1 (5 bases). This CDR3 is 14 amino acids long. V was trimmed by 3 bases and J by 3 bases, leaving 12 bases between them. Germline CDR1 and CDR2: PRHDT and FYEKMQ (reference sequence). CDR3 protein: CASSFLRDDYEQYF. For the CDR3, the DNA is TGTGCCAGCAGCTTCCTCAGGGATGACTACGAGCAGTACTTC.

V usage is TRBV5-6 and J usage is TRBJ2-7; a weak D match, TRBD1 (5 bases). Germline CDR1 is SGHDT and CDR2 is YYEEEE. Trimming removed 4 bases from V and 3 bases from J, with 11 bases in between. The CDR3 consists of 13 residues. The CDR3 DNA is TGTGCCAGCAGCCCCGGACAAAGCTACGAGCAGTACTTC. Encoded protein: CASSPGQSYEQYF.

This clone occurred many times. The rearrangement joins TRBV7-6 to TRBJ1-1; D is uncertain. Trimming cost V 0 bases and J 3 bases, with 11 bases left between them. CDR1 and CDR2 from the germline V gene are SGHVS and FNYEAQ. CDR3 length: 15 amino acids. The CDR3 loop is CASSLAWAADTEAFF. The CDR3 DNA follows: TGTGCCAGCAGCTTAGCATGGGCGGCGGACACTGAAGCTTTCTTT. The variable domain in full, completed from reference TRBV7-6 and TRBJ1-1, reads GAGVSQSPRYKVTKRGQDVALRCDPISGHVSLYWYRQALGQGPEFLTYFNYEAQQDKSGLPNDRFSAERPEGSISTLTIQRTEQRDSAMYRCASSLAWAADTEAFFGQGTRLTVV.

This clone was recorded only once. V is TRBV4-1 and J is TRBJ1-2, with D uncertain. Per germline, CDR1 MGHRA and CDR2 YSYEKL. The ends were cut back, 0 bases at V and 6 bases at J, with 14 bases in the middle. There are 15 residues in the CDR3. CDR3 nucleotides: TGCGCCAGCAGCCAAGAAGGCCTAAACAACGATGGCTACACCTTC. Encoded protein: CASSQEGLNNDGYTF.

This clone occurred once. One end of the junction does not line up with germline, which may come from a read error. The rearrangement joins TRBV6-1 to TRBJ1-5; D unresolved. CDR3 length: 11 residues. CDR1 is MNHNS and CDR2 is SASEGT in the germline V gene. The CDR3, as DNA: TGTGCCAGCAGCGAAGCCCCCCCCCAGCATTTT. Protein sequence: CASSEAPPQHF.

J is TRBJ1-5 and V is TRBV6-6; D is possibly TRBD1 (6 bases). CDR3 length: 13 amino acids. Germline assignment: CDR1 MNHNY and CDR2 SVGAGI (reference sequence). Trimming shortened V by 7 bases and J by 1 base, and 8 bases separated the two germline ends. The CDR3 sequence is CASTGQSNQPQHF. The CDR3 DNA reads as TGTGCCAGCACAGGACAGAGCAATCAGCCCCAGCATTTT.

The chain employs TRBV7-8 and TRBJ2-7; possible D gene TRBD1, 6 bases. The CDR3 length is 14 residues. The germline CDR1 and CDR2 sequences are SGHVS and FQNEAQ. Trimming removed 1 base at V and 6 bases at J, with 13 bases between. This CDR3 reads CASSLGTGSAEQYF. In nucleotides, the CDR3 is TGTGCCAGCAGCTTAGGAACAGGGTCGGCCGAGCAGTACTTC.

J is TRBJ2-5 and V is TRBV7-2; 9 bases map to TRBD2. The ends lost 5 bases at V and 2 bases at J; junction bases unmatched: 9. CDR1 is SGHTA and CDR2 is FQGNSA in the germline V gene. The CDR3 extends over 16 amino acids. The CDR3 spells CASSPDGGGAQETQYF. The CDR3, as DNA: TGTGCCAGCAGCCCAGACGGCGGGGGGGCACAAGAGACCCAGTACTTC.

The chain recombines TRBV11-3 with TRBJ2-1; 9 bases fit TRBD2. The CDR3 covers 15 residues. Germline lookup yields CDR1 SGHNT and CDR2 YENEEA. V dropped 6 bases and J dropped 5; count of bases not matched to a gene: 8. The CDR3 coding sequence is TGTGCCAGCAGTTTGATTAGCGGGGGCGACAATGAGCAGTTCTTC. Translating it yields CASSLISGGDNEQFF.

V is TRBV29-1 and J is TRBJ1-2, with 7 bases matching TRBD1. V shed 3 bases, J shed 4 bases, and the junction held 5 bases outside the gene matches. CDR3 length equals 13 residues. Germline V gene sequence: CDR1 SQVTM, CDR2 ANQGSEA. The CDR3 protein is CSVDVTGAYGYTF. In DNA, the CDR3 is TGCAGCGTTGATGTCACAGGGGCCTATGGCTACACCTTC.

The J gene is TRBJ1-2, the V gene TRBV7-9; TRBD1 is a possible D gene (5 bases). Germline V CDR1 and CDR2: SEHNR, FQNEAQ (reference sequence). Trimming cost V 6 bases and J 7 bases, with 21 bases left between them. CDR3 length: 15 residues. As DNA, the CDR3 is TGTGCCAGCAGTCTCATGGCTCTTCAAAGGGGTGGCTACACCTTC. This gives the protein CASSLMALQRGGYTF.

The chain carries TRBV7-9 and TRBJ1-1; the D is unclear. CDR1 and CDR2 (germline): SEHNR, FQNEAQ (reference sequence). The CDR3 extends over 13 amino acids. V lost 5 bases and J 4 bases, leaving 11 bases between the germline ends. The chain's CDR3 is CASSLLSSTEAFF. In nucleotides, the CDR3 is TGTGCCAGCAGCCTGCTCAGTTCCACTGAAGCTTTCTTT.

V gene TRBV19 combines with J gene TRBJ1-1; D perhaps matches TRBD1 (6 bases). This CDR3 comprises 17 residues. Germline values: CDR1 LNHDA, CDR2 SQIVND (reference sequence). V was clipped by 1 base and J by 4 bases, with 19 bases between them. CDR3 DNA: TGTGCCAGTAGTATAGCCAGGGCACAGGGACTGAGCACTGAAGCTTTCTTT. It specifies CASSIARAQGLSTEAFF. The full variable domain, its missing parts supplied by reference TRBV19 and TRBJ1-1, is DGGITQSPKYLFRKEGQNVTLSCEQNLNHDAMYWYRQDPGQGLRLIYYSQIVNDFQKGDIAEGYSVSREKKESFPLTVTSAQKNPTAFYLCASSIARAQGLSTEAFFGQGTRLTVV.

Written as DNA, the CDR3 is TGTGCCAGCAGTTCCCCCCGACAGCGGGGGATGAACACTGAAGCTTTCTTT. As protein: CASSSPRQRGMNTEAFF. The gene calls are TRBV28 and TRBJ1-1; D is perhaps TRBD1 (5 bases). Germline V gene data show CDR1 as MDHEN and CDR2 as SYDVKM. Trimming removed 4 bases from V and 0 bases from J, with 18 bases in between. CDR3 length equals 17 residues.

The chain employs TRBV6-5 and TRBJ2-1; a possible D gene is TRBD2 (7 bases). Germline CDR1 reads MNHEY; CDR2 reads SVGAGI. CDR3 length equals 14 residues. Trimming stripped 0 bases from V and 10 bases from J, with 13 bases between. The CDR3 loop is CASSYSRGEGEQFF. The CDR3 DNA follows: TGTGCCAGCAGTTACTCGAGGGGGGAGGGGGAGCAGTTCTTC.

The V and J genes are TRBV10-1 and TRBJ1-5; 10 bases match TRBD1. Germline CDR1 and CDR2: WNHNN and SYGVQD (reference sequence). The CDR3 runs 17 residues. J gave up 6 bases and V 4 bases, and 12 bases lay outside the gene matches. The CDR3 DNA follows: TGCGCCAGCAGTGCCAGCCCGGGACAGGGGCCAGGTCAGCCCCAGCATTTT. Residues: CASSASPGQGPGQPQHF.

V and J are TRBV7-8 and TRBJ1-1, with 7 bases fitting TRBD1. Losses at the gene ends were 5 bases for V and 8 bases for J; bases not matched to a gene: 5. The CDR3 covers 12 residues. Germline lookup yields CDR1 SGHVS and CDR2 FQNEAQ. This CDR3 reads CASSPTGLEAFF. The CDR3 DNA sequence: TGTGCCAGCAGCCCGACAGGGCTAGAAGCTTTCTTT.

The chain couples TRBV4-1 to TRBJ1-2; 7 bases match TRBD1. Germline V gene data show CDR1 as MGHRA and CDR2 as YSYEKL. V dropped 2 bases and J dropped 3; count of bases not matched to a gene: 15. CDR3 size: 18 residues. CDR3 sequence: CASSQIIPRQGGDYGYTF. In nucleotides, the CDR3 is TGCGCCAGCAGCCAAATAATTCCCAGGCAGGGGGGCGACTATGGCTACACCTTC.

The chain carries TRBV24-1 and TRBJ2-2; D may be TRBD2 (6 bases). Trimming left V 4 bases short and J 4 bases short, with 12 bases between. Per germline, CDR1 KGHDR and CDR2 SFDVKD. The CDR3 loop spans 15 amino acids. This CDR3 reads CATSDWRGPTGELFF. The CDR3 DNA reads as TGTGCCACCAGTGACTGGCGGGGCCCCACCGGGGAGCTGTTTTTT.

The chain carries TRBV19 and TRBJ2-2; 10 bases fit TRBD1. Germline CDR1 reads LNHDA; CDR2 reads SQIVND (reference sequence). The trim removed 9 bases at V and 4 bases at J, leaving 8 bases unmatched. This CDR3 has 15 amino acids. This chain's CDR3 is CASRQGQGRTGELFF. CDR3 bases: TGTGCCAGCAGGCAGGGACAGGGGCGCACCGGGGAGCTGTTTTTT.

The chain couples TRBV7-2 to TRBJ1-1; possible D gene TRBD1, 5 bases. Trimming stripped 3 bases from V and 3 bases from J, with 11 bases between. Germline loops: CDR1 SGHTA, CDR2 FQGNSA. The CDR3 consists of 14 residues. CDR3 loop: CASSFPDRYTEAFF. For the CDR3, the DNA is TGTGCCAGCAGCTTCCCTGACAGATACACTGAAGCTTTCTTT.

The chain joins TRBV5-4 to TRBJ2-7, with 7 bases fitting TRBD2. The junction had 3 bases not matched to a gene; V was cut back by 1 base and J by 2 bases. CDR1 and CDR2 (germline): SGHNT, YYREEE (reference sequence). This CDR3 is built from 14 residues. CDR3 sequence reads: CASSLLGGAYEQYF. CDR3 DNA sequence: TGTGCCAGCAGCTTGCTTGGGGGGGCCTACGAGCAGTACTTC.

This clone showed up just a few times. The chain has TRBV29-1 and TRBJ1-5, with TRBD1 identical over 7 bases. The germline V gene encodes CDR1 SQVTM and CDR2 ANQGSEA. This CDR3 is 12 amino acids long. J lost 5 bases, V lost 4 bases, and 2 bases had no gene match. CDR3 sequence: CSVVQGDQPQHF. The CDR3 nucleotides read TGCAGCGTTGTTCAGGGGGATCAGCCCCAGCATTTT.

The chain employs TRBV6-5 and TRBJ1-5; D perhaps matches TRBD1 (6 bases). Germline V gives CDR1 MNHEY, CDR2 SVGAGI. Trimming left V 7 bases short and J 7 bases short, with 20 bases between. This CDR3 is built from 15 residues. Here the CDR3 reads CASILPGGGFQPQHF. The CDR3 region has the DNA TGTGCCAGCATACTCCCGGGGGGGGGCTTCCAGCCCCAGCATTTT.